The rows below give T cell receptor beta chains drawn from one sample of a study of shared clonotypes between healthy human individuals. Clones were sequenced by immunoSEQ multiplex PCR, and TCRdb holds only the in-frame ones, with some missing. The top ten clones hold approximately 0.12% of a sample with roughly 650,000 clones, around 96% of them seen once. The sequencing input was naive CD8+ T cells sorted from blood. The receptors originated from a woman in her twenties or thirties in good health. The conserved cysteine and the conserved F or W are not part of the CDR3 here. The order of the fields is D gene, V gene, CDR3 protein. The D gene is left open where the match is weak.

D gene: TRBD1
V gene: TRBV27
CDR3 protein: ASSLTTLTGGESYEQY

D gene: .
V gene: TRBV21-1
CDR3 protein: ASSKGGTGGYEQY

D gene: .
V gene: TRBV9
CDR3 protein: ASSLGTGVQETQY

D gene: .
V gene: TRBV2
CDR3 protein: ASSDTHQPQH

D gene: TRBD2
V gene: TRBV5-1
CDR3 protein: ASSLDPSGTYNEQF

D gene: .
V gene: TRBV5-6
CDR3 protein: ASSLGGVAYEQY

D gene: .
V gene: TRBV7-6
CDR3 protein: ASSLDPNEQF

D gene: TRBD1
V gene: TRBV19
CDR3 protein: ASSISTGAGNTIY

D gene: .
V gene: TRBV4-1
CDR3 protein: ASSQDHRSGNTIY

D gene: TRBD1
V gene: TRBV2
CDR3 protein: ASRGTGLRDTEAF

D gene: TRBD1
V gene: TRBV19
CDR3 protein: ASSAWDRGQDEAF

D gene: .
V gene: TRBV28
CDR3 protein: ASSGEGGPDFQETQY

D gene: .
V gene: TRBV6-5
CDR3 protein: ASGVGFNEQF

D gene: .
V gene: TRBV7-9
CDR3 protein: ASSWGHNEQF

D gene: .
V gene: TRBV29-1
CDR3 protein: SVEKGVGYEQY

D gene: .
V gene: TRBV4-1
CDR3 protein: ASSQVNEQF

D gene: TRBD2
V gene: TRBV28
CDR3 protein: ASSLPGLAGGEQY

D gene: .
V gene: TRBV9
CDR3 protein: ASSGNTDTQY

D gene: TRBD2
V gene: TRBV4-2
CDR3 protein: ASSRGWREGHLNEQF

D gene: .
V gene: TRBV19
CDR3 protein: ASSIAGGINEQF

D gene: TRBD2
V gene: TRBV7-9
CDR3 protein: ASSLGRAGLDTQY

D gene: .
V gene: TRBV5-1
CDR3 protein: ASSALREQETQY

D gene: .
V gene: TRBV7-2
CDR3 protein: ASSFMNLVSNEQF

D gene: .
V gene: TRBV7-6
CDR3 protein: ASSSEVNTGELF

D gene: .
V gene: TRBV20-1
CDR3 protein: SATAREQY

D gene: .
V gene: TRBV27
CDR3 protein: ASSLSTGWVTEAF

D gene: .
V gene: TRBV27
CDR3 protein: ASSLSADTQY

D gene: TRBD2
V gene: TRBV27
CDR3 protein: ASSLPGTSGLTLEQF

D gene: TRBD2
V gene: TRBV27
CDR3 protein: ASSLTSAGGYEQY

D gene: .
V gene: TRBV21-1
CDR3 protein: ASSKVEGSYEQY

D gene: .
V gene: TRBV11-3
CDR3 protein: ASSLDPTGPDPQH

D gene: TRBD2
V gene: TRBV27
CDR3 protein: ASSLSLAAYNEQF

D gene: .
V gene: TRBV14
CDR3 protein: ASSPWLSEQF

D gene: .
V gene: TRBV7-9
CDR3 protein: ASSPRALEEGETQY

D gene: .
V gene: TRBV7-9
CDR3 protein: ASSPWPEASGNTIY

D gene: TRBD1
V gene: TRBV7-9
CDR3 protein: ASSDTTGGTEAF